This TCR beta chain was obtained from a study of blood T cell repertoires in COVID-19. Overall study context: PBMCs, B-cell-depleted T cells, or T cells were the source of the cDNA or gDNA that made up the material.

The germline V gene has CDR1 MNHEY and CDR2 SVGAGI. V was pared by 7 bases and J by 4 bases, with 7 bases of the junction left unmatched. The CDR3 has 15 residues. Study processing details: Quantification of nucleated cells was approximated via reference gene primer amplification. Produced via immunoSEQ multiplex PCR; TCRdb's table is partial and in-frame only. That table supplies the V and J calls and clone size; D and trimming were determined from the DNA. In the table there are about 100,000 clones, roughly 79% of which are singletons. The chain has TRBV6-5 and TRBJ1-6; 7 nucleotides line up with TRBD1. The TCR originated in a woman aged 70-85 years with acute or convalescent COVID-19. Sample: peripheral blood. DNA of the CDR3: TGTGCCAGCACGCCGGGACAGCGATATAATTCACCCCTCCACTTT. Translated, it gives CASTPGQRYNSPLHF.